The subject of this entry is one T cell receptor beta chain. This entry comes from a study of blood T cell repertoires in COVID-19. Participants reported their clinical history, and cohort assignment relied on those reports. The CDR3 loop spans 13 amino acids. The V segment lost 9 bases and the J segment 3 bases; nucleotides outside the gene matches: 4. Germline V gene sequence: CDR1 MDHEN, CDR2 SYDVKM. Original processing methods: By means of reference gene primer amplification, nucleated cell counts were estimated. TCRdb's copy holds only in-frame clones and misses some; the assay was immunoSEQ multiplex PCR. V and J calls and clone size follow that table, whereas D and trimming were derived from the DNA. The repertoire holds around 450,000 clones, with roughly 88% as singletons.

The receptor comes from a man in his late teens or twenties who had recovered from COVID-19. The rearrangement uses TRBV28 and TRBJ2-2; 7 bases line up with TRBD1. Sequencing was performed on PBMCs or T cells enriched from blood (not recorded which). CDR3: CASYRGDTGELFF. CDR3 sequence (DNA): TGTGCCAGTTACAGGGGTGACACCGGGGAGCTGTTTTTT.